Listed here is a single T cell receptor beta chain. The data are from a study of T cells after somatic rescue of genetic block. The assay was immunoSEQ multiplex PCR, and TCRdb's table has in-frame clones only and misses some. The sample has 11,000 or so clones, around four fifths seen once. Germline V lookup: CDR1 SGHVS, CDR2 FNYEAQ. The V gene lost 5 bases and the J gene lost 11 bases, with 21 bases spanning the gap. There are 14 residues in the CDR3. The chain combines TRBV7-6 with TRBJ2-5; perhaps TRBD2 as D (6 bases). The source of this sequence is a boy aged 5 to 17. Sequencing input: peripheral blood mononuclear cells (PBMCs). The DNA for the CDR3 is TGTGCCAGCAGCGGCCTAGGCACGCCGGGGGAGCAGTACTTC. This gives the protein CASSGLGTPGEQYF.